This T cell receptor beta chain was profiled in a study of cytomegalovirus exposure and HLA in healthy donors. This PCR relied on a set of 60 Vbeta primers and 13 Jbeta primers. Original data processing: It was a later analysis that counted approximately 81 million unique TCR beta chains, of which 9 million to 13 million were shared. The data were produced by immunoSEQ multiplex PCR, yet TCRdb's version contains in-frame clones alone and is incomplete. For V, J and clone size, that table is used; D and trimming come from the DNA. This table holds 150,000 or so clones, 70% to 80% found once. The origin of this receptor is a woman aged 40 to 50 in good health and CMV-seronegative. Sequencing was carried out using PBMCs.

CDR3 region: CASRGRAGDHQPQHF. For the CDR3, the DNA is TGTGCCAGCAGAGGGCGGGCGGGGGATCATCAGCCCCAGCATTTT. The chain joins TRBV28 to TRBJ1-5; perhaps TRBD1 as D (5 bases). This CDR3 comprises 15 residues. Trimming shortened V by 6 bases and J by 5 bases, and 17 bases separated the two germline ends. From germline, CDR1 is MDHEN and CDR2 SYDVKM.